A selection of T cell receptor beta chains follows, all from one sample in a study of control samples from healthy donors and cancer patients. Assay used: immunoSEQ multiplex PCR; TCRdb lists only in-frame clones, some missing. The data contain 350,000 to 450,000 clones, around 90% of them singletons. The sample consisted of PBMCs. These receptors were taken from a man between 40 and 49 years old with head and neck cancer. The CDR3 runs from the conserved cysteine through the conserved F or W. A D gene is named only where the DNA matches it firmly. Clone size, where shown, is once, few, many, or a class for clones that have expanded.

size: -
J: TRBJ2-1
D: -
V: TRBV6-5
DNA: TGTGCCAGCAGCTCTGGGCCGTACAATGAGCAGTTCTTC
CDR3: CASSSGPYNEQFF

size: -
J: TRBJ1-2
D: TRBD1
V: TRBV7-3
DNA: TGTGCCAGCAGCGTACAGGGGGCTGGAAGCTACACCTTC
CDR3: CASSVQGAGSYTF

size: -
J: TRBJ1-4
D: -
V: TRBV9
DNA: TGTGCCAGCAGCGTAGATCAGGGTAGTGAAAAACTGTTTTTT
CDR3: CASSVDQGSEKLFF

size: -
J: TRBJ2-2
D: -
V: TRBV25-1
DNA: TGTGCCAGCAGTGACTGGGGACGGGGCACCGGGGAGCTGTTTTTT
CDR3: CASSDWGRGTGELFF

size: -
J: TRBJ1-5
D: -
V: TRBV4-1
DNA: TGCGCCAGCAGCCGTGGGGAAGTGGGCAATCAGCCCCAGCATTTT
CDR3: CASSRGEVGNQPQHF

size: -
J: TRBJ1-1
D: -
V: TRBV10-3
DNA: TGTGCCATCAGCGTCGACAACATGAACACTGAAGCTTTCTTT
CDR3: CAISVDNMNTEAFF

size: -
J: TRBJ2-1
D: -
V: TRBV5-4
DNA: TGTGCCAGCAGCGCGGGCCTCGGGGTTAGCTACAATGAGCAGTTCTTC
CDR3: CASSAGLGVSYNEQFF

size: -
J: TRBJ2-1
D: -
V: TRBV7-3
DNA: TGTGCCAGCAGCCGTGCAGGTGATGAGCAGTTCTTC
CDR3: CASSRAGDEQFF

size: once
J: TRBJ1-1
D: -
V: TRBV30
DNA: TGTGCCTGGAGTAAGGATTTAGGCACTGAAGCTTTCTTT
CDR3: CAWSKDLGTEAFF

size: -
J: TRBJ2-3
D: TRBD2
V: TRBV13
DNA: TGTGCCAGCAGCTTACGGGCGGGAGCAACAGATACGCAGTATTTT
CDR3: CASSLRAGATDTQYF

size: -
J: TRBJ1-1
D: TRBD1
V: TRBV2
DNA: TGTGCCAGCAGTGGCTGGCCGGGACAGGGGTTAAACACTGAAGCTTTCTTT
CDR3: CASSGWPGQGLNTEAFF

size: once
J: TRBJ2-1
D: TRBD2
V: TRBV2
DNA: TGTGCCAGCAGTGTTACTAGCGTAGACAATGAGCAGTTCTTC
CDR3: CASSVTSVDNEQFF

size: -
J: TRBJ2-3
D: -
V: TRBV5-1
DNA: TGCGCCAGCAGCTTGGACAACACAGATACGCAGTATTTT
CDR3: CASSLDNTDTQYF

size: -
J: TRBJ1-3
D: TRBD1
V: TRBV10-3
DNA: TGTGCCATCAGCCAGGGGGGTGGAAACACCATATATTTT
CDR3: CAISQGGGNTIYF

size: -
J: TRBJ2-2
D: TRBD2
V: TRBV7-3
DNA: TGTGCCAGCAGCTTAGTGCCTAGCGGGAACACCGGGGAGCTGTTTTTT
CDR3: CASSLVPSGNTGELFF

size: -
J: TRBJ1-1
D: -
V: TRBV29-1
DNA: TGCAGCGTGGCCGGGGGACCTGAAGCTTTCTTT
CDR3: CSVAGGPEAFF

size: -
J: TRBJ1-4
D: -
V: TRBV19
DNA: TGTGCCACTAAAGGAGTGGGGTCTGCAACTAATGAAAAACTGTTTTTT
CDR3: CATKGVGSATNEKLFF

size: -
J: TRBJ1-1
D: TRBD1
V: TRBV10-1
DNA: TGCGCCAGCAGTTACGCGGGACAGGGGGCTGCTGAAGCTTTCTTT
CDR3: CASSYAGQGAAEAFF

size: -
J: TRBJ1-6
D: -
V: TRBV4-1
DNA: TGCGCCAGCAGCCAGGTTGACAGCACCTATAATTCACCCCTCCACTTT
CDR3: CASSQVDSTYNSPLHF

size: -
J: TRBJ2-6
D: -
V: TRBV7-3
DNA: TGTGCCAGCAGCTTAACCGGGGCCAACGTCCTGACTTTC
CDR3: CASSLTGANVLTF

size: -
J: TRBJ1-1
D: -
V: TRBV5-8
DNA: TGTGCCAGCAGCTTGGGGGTCATCATGAACACTGAAGCTTTCTTT
CDR3: CASSLGVIMNTEAFF

size: -
J: TRBJ1-1
D: TRBD1
V: TRBV2
DNA: TGTGCCAGCAGTGAAAGGATTAGGGGGCGGGTTGTCACTGAAGCTTTCTTT
CDR3: CASSERIRGRVVTEAFF

size: -
J: TRBJ2-1
D: -
V: TRBV5-4
DNA: TGTGCCAGCAGCCCGGGCCCCTCGCTCGGTGAGCAGTTCTTC
CDR3: CASSPGPSLGEQFF

size: -
J: TRBJ1-6
D: -
V: TRBV6-5
DNA: TGTGCCAGTAGACGGATAAATTCACCCCTCCACTTT
CDR3: CASRRINSPLHF

size: -
J: TRBJ1-5
D: TRBD1
V: TRBV5-1
DNA: TGCGCCAGCAGCGCCGGGACAGGGGATCAGCCCCAGCATTTT
CDR3: CASSAGTGDQPQHF

size: -
J: TRBJ1-2
D: -
V: TRBV5-1
DNA: TGCGCCAGCAGCTTGGATGGAAGCAGGGCCAACTATGGCTACACCTTC
CDR3: CASSLDGSRANYGYTF

size: -
J: TRBJ1-5
D: -
V: TRBV2
DNA: TGTGCCAGCAGTGAAGGGGGGGTCTTCAATCAGCCCCAGCATTTT
CDR3: CASSEGGVFNQPQHF

size: -
J: TRBJ2-2
D: TRBD1
V: TRBV7-3
DNA: TGTGCCAGCAGCTACTTATTGGGACAGTACGCCGGGGAGCTGTTTTTT
CDR3: CASSYLLGQYAGELFF

size: -
J: TRBJ1-1
D: -
V: TRBV7-3
DNA: TGTGCCAGCAGCACAGGATTGAACACTGAAGCTTTCTTT
CDR3: CASSTGLNTEAFF

size: -
J: TRBJ2-5
D: TRBD2
V: TRBV10-1
DNA: TGCGCCAGCAGTGAAGGGACTAGCGGGAGACAAGAGACCCAGTACTTC
CDR3: CASSEGTSGRQETQYF

size: -
J: TRBJ2-5
D: TRBD1
V: TRBV28
DNA: TGTGCCAGCAGTTTGGACAGGGCACAGGAGACCCAGTACTTC
CDR3: CASSLDRAQETQYF

size: -
J: TRBJ2-7
D: -
V: TRBV3-1/TRBV3-2
DNA: TGTGCCAGCAGCCCGGAGTCCAGGGCTACCCGCTACGAGCAGTACTTC
CDR3: CASSPESRATRYEQYF

size: -
J: TRBJ2-5
D: -
V: TRBV29-1
DNA: TGCAGCGTTGGCCGGGGAACTCAAGAGACCCAGTACTTC
CDR3: CSVGRGTQETQYF

size: -
J: TRBJ2-3
D: TRBD2
V: TRBV6-2/TRBV6-3
DNA: TGTGCCAGCAGTTACTCCAGCGGGGACTCCACAGATACGCAGTATTTT
CDR3: CASSYSSGDSTDTQYF

size: -
J: TRBJ2-3
D: TRBD2
V: TRBV20-1
DNA: TGCAGTGCTAGTGCGACCCTAGCGGGAAAGCCGACGGATACGCAGTATTTT
CDR3: CSASATLAGKPTDTQYF

size: -
J: TRBJ1-2
D: TRBD1
V: TRBV6-5
DNA: TGTGCCAGCAGCTCCGGACAGGGGAACTATGGCTACACCTTC
CDR3: CASSSGQGNYGYTF

size: few
J: TRBJ1-5
D: -
V: TRBV6-4
DNA: TGTGCCAGCAGTGAACGGGGTAATCAGCCCCAGCATTTT
CDR3: CASSERGNQPQHF

size: -
J: TRBJ2-7
D: -
V: TRBV30
DNA: TGTGCCTGGAGTGCTCGGGTTGGTGGTACCTACGAGCAGTACTTC
CDR3: CAWSARVGGTYEQYF

size: -
J: TRBJ1-1
D: TRBD1
V: TRBV19
DNA: TGTGCCAGTAGGAAACAGGGGGCGATGGAAGCTTTCTTT
CDR3: CASRKQGAMEAFF

size: -
J: TRBJ1-4
D: -
V: TRBV4-2
DNA: TGTGCCAGCAGTCAGACAAGGGGAGCAGAAAAACTGTTTTTT
CDR3: CASSQTRGAEKLFF

size: -
J: TRBJ2-7
D: TRBD1
V: TRBV13
DNA: TGTGCCAGCAGCTTAGAGGGACAGGGAGTGCACTTC
CDR3: CASSLEGQGVHF

size: -
J: TRBJ2-5
D: -
V: TRBV6-2/TRBV6-3
DNA: TGTGCCAGCAGCCGTTCAGGGGGAGGAGAGACCCAGTACTTC
CDR3: CASSRSGGGETQYF

size: once
J: TRBJ2-3
D: -
V: TRBV7-9
DNA: TGTGCCAGCAGCGCACTAAAGAGCACAGATACGCAGTATTTT
CDR3: CASSALKSTDTQYF

size: -
J: TRBJ2-3
D: TRBD1
V: TRBV5-6
DNA: TGTGCCAGCAGCCGACAGGGGGCGACAGATACGCAGTATTTT
CDR3: CASSRQGATDTQYF